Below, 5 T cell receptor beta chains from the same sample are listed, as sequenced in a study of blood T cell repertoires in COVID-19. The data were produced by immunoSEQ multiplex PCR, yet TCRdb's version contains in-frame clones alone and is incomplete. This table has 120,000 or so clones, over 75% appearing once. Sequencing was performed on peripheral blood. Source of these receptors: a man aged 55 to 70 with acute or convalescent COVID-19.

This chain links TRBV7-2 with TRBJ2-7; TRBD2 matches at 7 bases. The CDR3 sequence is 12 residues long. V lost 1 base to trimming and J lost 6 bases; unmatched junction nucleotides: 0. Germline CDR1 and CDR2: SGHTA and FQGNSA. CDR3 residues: CASSLGGGEQYF. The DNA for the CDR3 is TGTGCCAGCAGCTTAGGCGGGGGCGAGCAGTACTTC.

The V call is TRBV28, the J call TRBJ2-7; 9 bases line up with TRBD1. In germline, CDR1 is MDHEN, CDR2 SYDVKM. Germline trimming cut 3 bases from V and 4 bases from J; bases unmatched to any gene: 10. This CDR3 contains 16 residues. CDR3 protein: CASSLPKETGGYEQYF. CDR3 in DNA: TGTGCCAGCAGTTTGCCTAAAGAGACAGGGGGTTACGAGCAGTACTTC.

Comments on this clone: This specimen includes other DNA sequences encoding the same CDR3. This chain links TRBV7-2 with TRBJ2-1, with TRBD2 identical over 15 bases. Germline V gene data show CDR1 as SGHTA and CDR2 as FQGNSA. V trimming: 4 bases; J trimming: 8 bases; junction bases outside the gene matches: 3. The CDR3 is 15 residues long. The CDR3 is CASSSGLAGGHEQFF. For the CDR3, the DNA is TGTGCCAGCAGCTCGGGACTAGCGGGAGGACATGAGCAGTTCTTC. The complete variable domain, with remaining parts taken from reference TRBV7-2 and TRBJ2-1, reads GAGVSQSPSNKVTEKGKDVELRCDPISGHTALYWYRQSLGQGLEFLIYFQGNSAPDKSGLPSDRFSAERTGGSVSTLTIQRTQQEDSAVYLCASSSGLAGGHEQFFGPGTRLTVL.

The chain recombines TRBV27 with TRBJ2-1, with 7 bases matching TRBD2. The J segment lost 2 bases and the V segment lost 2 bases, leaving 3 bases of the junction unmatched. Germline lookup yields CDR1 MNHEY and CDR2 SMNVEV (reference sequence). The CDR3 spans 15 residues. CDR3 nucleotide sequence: TGTGCCAGCAGTTTAGAAGGGACTACCTACAATGAGCAGTTCTTC. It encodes CASSLEGTTYNEQFF.

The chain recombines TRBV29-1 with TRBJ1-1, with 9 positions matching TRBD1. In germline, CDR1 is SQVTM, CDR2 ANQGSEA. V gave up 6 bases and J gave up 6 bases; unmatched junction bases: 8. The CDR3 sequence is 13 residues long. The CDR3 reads CSVLGQGYSEAFF. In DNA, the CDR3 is TGCAGCGTACTCGGACAGGGGTATTCTGAAGCTTTCTTT. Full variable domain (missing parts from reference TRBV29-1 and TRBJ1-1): SAVISQKPSRDICQRGTSLTIQCQVDSQVTMMFWYRQQPGQSLTLIATANQGSEATYESGFVIDKFPISRPNLTFSTLTVSNMSPEDSSIYLCSVLGQGYSEAFFGQGTRLTVV.